The 32 T cell receptor beta chains below were found in one sample sequenced in a study of blood T cells in healthy people across ages. The authors ran a second PCR of roughly 6 to 11 cycles using a sample-barcoded 5' primer and a J-beta primer mix. TCRdb passed the 5' RACE reads through MiXCR, listing each CDR3 protein once. The sample has around 1.5 million distinct CDR3 sequences, roughly 60% seen once. The specimen was blood. The source is a man younger than 30 in good health.

The chain employs TRBV12-3 or TRBV12-4 and TRBJ1-2; D call uncertain. This CDR3 has 14 residues. The V gene lost 5 bases and the J gene lost 4 bases, with 14 bases spanning the gap. CDR3 DNA sequence: TGTGCCAGCAGTCAAGGACTCATACCCTATGGCTACACCTTC. Protein: CASSQGLIPYGYTF.

The V gene is TRBV20-1, the J gene TRBJ1-2, with a tentative D call TRBD1 (6 bases). V lost 8 bases and J lost 4, with 26 bases in between. The CDR3 runs to 16 residues. The germline V gene encodes CDR1 DFQATT and CDR2 SNEGSKA (reference sequence). In nucleotides, the CDR3 is TGCAGTCCCTCCGGGGGGACAAAAAGGAACCCCTATGGCTACACCTTC. It is translated as CSPSGGTKRNPYGYTF.

The chain combines TRBV12-3 or TRBV12-4 with TRBJ2-4, with TRBD1 matching 7 bases. The length of the CDR3 is 14 residues. With 5 bases clipped from V and 8 bases from J, the junction kept 9 bases outside the gene matches. The CDR3 bases are TGTGCCAGCAGTCTGACAGGGAAAAGAGACATTCAGTACTTC. This codes for CASSLTGKRDIQYF.

V and J are TRBV10-3 and TRBJ2-3, with D tentatively TRBD2 (7 bases). The CDR3 is 13 residues long. Deletions cut 8 bases from V and 2 bases from J, with 11 bases between. Germline V lookup: CDR1 ENHRY, CDR2 SYGVKD. The CDR3 spells CAIGGANTDTQYF. The CDR3 nucleotides read TGTGCCATCGGGGGGGCGAACACAGATACGCAGTATTTT.

V is TRBV20-1 and J is TRBJ2-3; 9 nucleotides agree with TRBD2. CDR3 size: 14 residues. With 4 bases clipped from V and 8 bases from J, the junction kept 10 bases outside the gene matches. The V gene's germline CDR1 is DFQATT and CDR2 SNEGSKA (reference sequence). The CDR3 DNA reads as TGCAGTGCTATACATAGCGGGGGTTCAGTTACGCAGTATTTT. Translation: CSAIHSGGSVTQYF.

The CDR3 reads CASSLHALAGAPSYQETQYF. In DNA form, the CDR3 reads TGTGCCAGCAGCTTACATGCGCTAGCGGGAGCCCCCTCGTACCAAGAGACCCAGTACTTC. The V gene is TRBV7-8, the J gene TRBJ2-5, with TRBD2 matching over 10 bases. Germline V CDR1 and CDR2: SGHVS, FQNEAQ. V lost 2 bases and J lost 0; bases outside the gene matches: 15. The CDR3 loop spans 20 amino acids.

This clonotype showed up just a few times. The chain joins TRBV5-1 to TRBJ2-7; 10 positions match TRBD2. In germline, CDR1 is SGHRS, CDR2 YFSETQ. CDR3 size: 16 residues. The junction had 8 bases not matched to a gene; V was cut back by 3 bases and J by 2 bases. The CDR3 DNA sequence: TGCGCCAGCAGCTCAAGGACTAGCGGAGGGACCTACGAGCAGTACTTC. This sequence encodes CASSSRTSGGTYEQYF. The full variable domain, with the rest looked up from reference TRBV5-1 and TRBJ2-7, is KAGVTQTPRYLIKTRGQQVTLSCSPISGHRSVSWYQQTPGQGLQFLFEYFSETQRNKGNFPGRFSGRQFSNSRSEMNVSTLELGDSALYLCASSSRTSGGTYEQYFGPGTRLTVT.

The rearrangement uses TRBV30 and TRBJ2-3, with 10 bases fitting TRBD2. Germline CDR1 GTSNPN, CDR2 SVGIG (reference sequence). The CDR3 covers 13 residues. With 4 bases clipped from V and 7 bases from J, the junction kept 5 bases outside the gene matches. The DNA of the CDR3 is TGTGCCTGGAAACCTAGCGGGAGATATACGCAGTATTTT. Translating gives CAWKPSGRYTQYF.

The chain recombines TRBV4-1 with TRBJ1-5, with D possibly TRBD1 on 6 matching bases. Germline V CDR1 and CDR2: MGHRA, YSYEKL. There are 14 residues in the CDR3. Between the trimmed V and J ends, which lost 5 bases and 6 bases, there was a span of 14 bases. DNA of the CDR3: TGCGCCAGCAGCGAGGGGGGTAACGGTCAGCCCCAGCATTTT. Translating it yields CASSEGGNGQPQHF.

The V gene is TRBV27, the J gene TRBJ1-4; 9 bases map to TRBD1. Trimming cost V 7 bases and J 7 bases; bases outside gene matches: 10. CDR1 MNHEY and CDR2 SMNVEV come from the germline V gene (reference sequence). This CDR3 is built from 15 residues. In nucleotides, the CDR3 is TGTGCCAGCATGAGCCTCACAGGGGGCGGTGAAAAACTGTTTTTT. Translation: CASMSLTGGGEKLFF.

The chain links TRBV20-1 to TRBJ2-7; 10 bases align to TRBD2. Germline assignment: CDR1 DFQATT and CDR2 SNEGSKA (reference sequence). Losses at the gene ends were 6 bases for V and 3 bases for J; bases not matched to a gene: 5. The length of the CDR3 is 13 residues. DNA of the CDR3: TGCAGTGCCCCGCGGACTAGCGGCTACGAGCAGTACTTC. This codes for CSAPRTSGYEQYF.

The chain joins TRBV12-3 or TRBV12-4 to TRBJ2-2; D unresolved. Trimming stripped 6 bases from V and 7 bases from J, with 12 bases between. CDR3 size: 13 residues. CDR3 bases: TGTGCCAGCAGCATCACAGACGTCGGGGAGCTGTTTTTT. This encodes CASSITDVGELFF.

The chain uses TRBV7-2 and TRBJ1-2; unclear D gene. CDR1 and CDR2 from the germline V gene are SGHTA and FQGNSA. Trimming took 0 bases from V and 10 from J, leaving 9 bases between them. The CDR3 contains 12 residues. CDR3 nucleotides: TGTGCCAGCAGCTTAGCGGGCGATGCCTACACCTTC. Residues: CASSLAGDAYTF. Filled out from reference TRBV7-2 and TRBJ1-2, the complete variable domain reads GAGVSQSPSNKVTEKGKDVELRCDPISGHTALYWYRQSLGQGLEFLIYFQGNSAPDKSGLPSDRFSAERTGGSVSTLTIQRTQQEDSAVYLCASSLAGDAYTFGSGTRLTVV.

The V gene is TRBV6-1, the J gene TRBJ2-5, with 8 bases that match TRBD2. Germline V gene data show CDR1 as MNHNS and CDR2 as SASEGT. The V segment lost 6 bases and the J segment 4 bases; nucleotides outside the gene matches: 10. The CDR3 is 15 residues long. In nucleotides, the CDR3 is TGTGCCAGCAGGGAGTCACTAGCGGTGGCAGAGACCCAGTACTTC. Its translation is CASRESLAVAETQYF.

This clonotype was seen more than once but under ten times. The chain joins TRBV20-1 to TRBJ2-1, with D perhaps TRBD2 (5 bases). The germline gives CDR1 DFQATT, CDR2 SNEGSKA (reference sequence). Trimming shortened V by 3 bases and J by 8 bases, and 17 bases separated the two germline ends. The CDR3 has 14 residues. CDR3: CSASGSGSDDEQFF. The CDR3, as DNA: TGCAGTGCTAGCGGATCGGGTAGCGACGATGAGCAGTTCTTC.

The chain couples TRBV4-1 to TRBJ2-1, with D perhaps matching TRBD1 (5 bases). Germline V gene lookup returns CDR1 MGHRA and CDR2 YSYEKL. There are 12 residues in the CDR3. Deletions cut 3 bases from V and 9 bases from J, with 9 bases between. The CDR3 DNA reads as TGCGCCAGCAGCCACCAGGGTGCTGAGCAGTTCTTC. The encoded protein is CASSHQGAEQFF.

The CDR3 reads CASSLGGRPRDEQFF. CDR3 DNA: TGTGCCAGCAGCTTGGGGGGGAGACCCCGCGATGAGCAGTTCTTC. The chain links TRBV11-2 to TRBJ2-1; 7 nucleotides match TRBD2. The V and J ends lost 3 bases and 8 bases, in that order; junction bases with no gene match: 10. The CDR3 runs to 15 residues. CDR1 and CDR2 from the germline V gene are SGHAT and FQNNGV.

This clonotype showed up just a few times. The chain has TRBV5-1 and TRBJ2-3; D gene unclear. Per germline, CDR1 SGHRS and CDR2 YFSETQ. This CDR3 spans 14 amino acids. Trimming cost V 1 base and J 2 bases, with 8 bases left between them. The CDR3 coding sequence is TGCGCCAGCAGCTTGAGCCAGATCACAGATACGCAGTATTTT. Translating gives CASSLSQITDTQYF.

The V and J genes are TRBV25-1 and TRBJ1-2, with D perhaps matching TRBD1 (5 bases). Germline CDR1 reads MGHDK; CDR2 reads SYGVNS. V gave up 6 bases and J gave up 8 bases, with 16 bases separating them. CDR3 length: 13 amino acids. CDR3 protein: CASSEQDRTGYTF. The CDR3 DNA follows: TGTGCCAGCAGCGAACAGGATAGGACAGGCTACACCTTC.

This clonotype appeared once. The rearrangement uses TRBV15 and TRBJ2-3; 9 bases line up with TRBD2. Trimming cost V 1 base and J 4 bases; bases outside gene matches: 6. The germline V gene has CDR1 LNHNV and CDR2 YYDKDF (reference sequence). The CDR3 extends over 16 amino acids. The CDR3 sequence: CATSRVGRTSADTQYF. In nucleotides, the CDR3 is TGTGCCACCAGCAGAGTGGGAAGGACTAGCGCAGATACGCAGTATTTT. The whole variable domain, filled in from reference TRBV15 and TRBJ2-3, reads DAMVIQNPRYQVTQFGKPVTLSCSQTLNHNVMYWYQQKSSQAPKLLFHYYDKDFNNEADTPDNFQSRRPNTSFCFLDIRSPGLGDTAMYLCATSRVGRTSADTQYFGPGTRLTVL.

J is TRBJ2-3 and V is TRBV3-1; 9 bases are a match to TRBD2. The CDR3 runs to 12 residues. The V gene's germline CDR1 is LGHDT and CDR2 YNNKEL (reference sequence). V shed 2 bases, J shed 11 bases, and the junction held 2 bases outside the gene matches. CDR3 region: CASSQSGGQQYF. CDR3 DNA sequence: TGTGCCAGCAGCCAAAGCGGGGGGCAGCAGTATTTT.

This sequence joins TRBV6-5 and TRBJ2-1, with TRBD2 matching over 7 bases. The CDR3 sequence is 15 residues long. Trimming removed 7 bases from V and 4 bases from J; junction bases left unmatched: 10. Looked up from germline, CDR1 is MNHEY and CDR2 is SVGAGI. The chain's CDR3 is CASTITGLPYNEQFF. CDR3 DNA sequence: TGTGCCAGCACCATCACGGGACTACCATACAATGAGCAGTTCTTC.

This sequence joins TRBV29-1 and TRBJ2-7, with TRBD1 matching over 7 bases. Trimming removed 4 bases from V and 0 bases from J; junction bases left unmatched: 9. The CDR3 has 15 amino acids. CDR1 and CDR2 (germline): SQVTM, ANQGSEA. The CDR3 bases are TGCAGCGTTGGCCAGCAGGGACAGAGCTCCTACGAGCAGTACTTC. Amino acids: CSVGQQGQSSYEQYF.

The chain has TRBV2 and TRBJ2-6; D is uncertain. There are 13 residues in the CDR3. Trimming pared 3 bases from V and 4 bases from J, leaving 4 bases between. The germline V gene has CDR1 SNHLY and CDR2 FYNNEI. CDR3: CASSDRGANVLTF. In DNA form, the CDR3 reads TGTGCCAGCAGTGATAGAGGGGCCAACGTCCTGACTTTC.

Points on this clonotype: The junction departs from germline at one end; a sequencing error may be responsible. The chain uses TRBV3-1 and TRBJ2-3; D uncertain. The CDR3 is 15 amino acids. Germline loops: CDR1 LGHDT, CDR2 YNNKEL (reference sequence). CDR3 bases: TGTGCCAGCACACTCCCTCTAACGAAGCACAGATACGCAGTATTT. It yields the protein CASTLPLTKHRYAVF.

The J gene is TRBJ2-3, the V gene TRBV6-5; the D gene is possibly TRBD1 (5 bases). V lost 0 bases and J 5 bases, leaving 12 bases between the germline ends. CDR1 and CDR2 (germline): MNHEY, SVGAGI. The CDR3 spans 15 residues. CDR3 sequence (DNA): TGTGCCAGCAGTTACTCCGACAGCTCTGGAGATACGCAGTATTTT. It specifies CASSYSDSSGDTQYF.

The CDR3 DNA sequence: TGTGCCAGCCCTGACACCAATAGGGGTGAAGCTTTCTTT. It translates to CASPDTNRGEAFF. V and J are TRBV7-9 and TRBJ1-1, with a possible D match to TRBD1 (5 bases). Trimming removed 8 bases at V and 7 bases at J, with 17 bases between. The germline gives CDR1 SEHNR, CDR2 FQNEAQ (reference sequence). The CDR3 covers 13 residues.

The chain links TRBV2 to TRBJ2-1; 7 positions match TRBD2. In germline, CDR1 is SNHLY, CDR2 FYNNEI. This CDR3 has 13 residues. V trimming: 11 bases; J trimming: 6 bases; junction bases outside the gene matches: 10. CDR3 residues: CAGTSPGGNEQFF. The CDR3 DNA sequence: TGTGCCGGTACTAGTCCGGGGGGCAATGAGCAGTTCTTC.

The chain joins TRBV20-1 to TRBJ1-2, with a tentative D call TRBD1 (6 bases). Between the trimmed V and J ends, which lost 3 bases and 5 bases, there was a span of 10 bases. The CDR3 is 12 residues long. Germline V lookup: CDR1 DFQATT, CDR2 SNEGSKA (reference sequence). In DNA, the CDR3 is TGCAGTGCTAGCCGAACAGGGTATGGCTACACCTTC. Residues: CSASRTGYGYTF.

This chain uses TRBV6-2 or TRBV6-3 with TRBJ1-1; the D gene is possibly TRBD1 (5 bases). This CDR3 is built from 14 residues. The V gene's germline CDR1 is MNHEY and CDR2 SVGEGT. Trimming took 6 bases from V and 3 from J, leaving 14 bases between them. Written as DNA, the CDR3 is TGTGCCAGCAGCCACCTGGGGGAGGACACTGAAGCTTTCTTT. Translation gives CASSHLGEDTEAFF.

The rearrangement joins TRBV7-2 to TRBJ2-7; D perhaps matches TRBD1 (8 bases). CDR3 length: 14 amino acids. V was trimmed by 5 bases and J by 3 bases, leaving 14 bases between them. Germline V gene lookup returns CDR1 SGHTA and CDR2 FQGNSA. The CDR3 region has the DNA TGTGCCAGCAGCACGACAGGGGAGGGCTACGAGCAGTACTTC. Protein sequence: CASSTTGEGYEQYF.

There are a few counts of this clonotype. The chain is built from TRBV30 and TRBJ2-7, with TRBD1 as a possible D gene (6 bases). This CDR3 contains 12 residues. Trimming shortened V by 5 bases and J by 3 bases, and 11 bases separated the two germline ends. The germline gives CDR1 GTSNPN, CDR2 SVGIG (reference sequence). The CDR3: CAWGRTVYEQYF. DNA of the CDR3: TGTGCCTGGGGACGGACAGTCTACGAGCAGTACTTC.